The clone carrying this TCR beta chain was picked up a small number of times. TCRdb analysed the 5' RACE reads with MiXCR anew, one entry per CDR3 protein. The sample has under 1 million distinct CDR3 sequences; approximately 13% are singletons. This entry belongs to a study of identical twins. The germline V gene has CDR1 SGHRS and CDR2 YFSETQ. V gave up 6 bases and J gave up 2 bases, with 12 bases separating them. There are 14 residues in the CDR3. The same data also went into a second study, on yellow fever vaccine responses in identical twins.

Sequenced sample: PBMCs. This receptor was identified in a woman under 30 in good health. The chain joins TRBV5-1 to TRBJ2-1; D is possibly TRBD1 or TRBD2 (5 bases each). CDR3 nucleotide sequence: TGCGCCAGCAAAAGTGAGGGGACCTACAATGAGCAGTTCTTC. Its protein product is CASKSEGTYNEQFF.